A selection of T cell receptor beta chains follows, all from one sample in a study of blood T cell repertoires in COVID-19. Assay used: immunoSEQ multiplex PCR; TCRdb lists only in-frame clones, some missing. The sample has 430,000 or so clones, roughly 90% seen once. Input material: PBMCs or T cells enriched from blood (not recorded which). Every receptor here comes from a woman aged 40 to 50 who had recovered from COVID-19. CDR3s include the opening cysteine and the closing phenylalanine or tryptophan. Each record gives: clone size, D gene, V gene, J gene, CDR3 DNA, CDR3 protein. A D gene is named only where the DNA matches it firmly. A clone size is listed for some rows: how often the clone was seen (once, few, many), or a class if it is expanded.

NA,NA,TRBV14,TRBJ2-1,TGTGCCAGCAGCACAGGGTATGGAGGCAATGAGCAGTTCTTC,CASSTGYGGNEQFF
NA,NA,TRBV4-3,TRBJ2-6,TGCGCCAGCAGCCAAGCTTCCAGCTCTGGGGCCAACGTCCTGACTTTC,CASSQASSSGANVLTF
NA,NA,TRBV15,TRBJ1-2,TGTGCCACCAGCAGAGATCGCCTTTTCGAGGCTAACTATGGCTACACCTTC,CATSRDRLFEANYGYTF
few,NA,TRBV6-5,TRBJ2-7,TGTGCCAGCAGTTACACCGGGTCCTCCTACGAGCAGTACTTC,CASSYTGSSYEQYF
once,NA,TRBV6-5,TRBJ2-4,TGTGCCAGCAGATCCGGACAGGGAGGGTTAAACATTCAGTACTTC,CASRSGQGGLNIQYF
NA,TRBD1,TRBV2,TRBJ2-5,TGTGCCACCACAGGGGGGTCAGGGGGAGAGACCCAGTACTTC,CATTGGSGGETQYF
few,NA,TRBV6-5,TRBJ1-5,TGTGCCAGCAGTTACTCAAGCGGGAAGCCCCAGCATTTT,CASSYSSGKPQHF
once,NA,TRBV4-3,TRBJ2-6,TGCGCCAGCAGCCAATTTACGACACAGTCCACTTCTGGGGCCAACGTCCTGACTTTC,CASSQFTTQSTSGANVLTF
NA,NA,TRBV6-5,TRBJ1-2,TGTGCCAGCAGAGCACTACAGGAAAACTATGGCTACACCTTC,CASRALQENYGYTF
NA,TRBD1,TRBV29-1,TRBJ1-2,TGCAGCGCTAGGGACAGTAAAAACTATGGCTACACCTTC,CSARDSKNYGYTF
many,NA,TRBV19,TRBJ2-7,TGTGCCAGTAGTATAGATAACTCGGAGCAGTACTTC,CASSIDNSEQYF
few,TRBD1,TRBV6-1,TRBJ1-6,TGTGCCAGCAGTGACCTCGGGACAGGGACCCATTCACCCCTCCACTTT,CASSDLGTGTHSPLHF
NA,NA,TRBV25-1,TRBJ2-4,TGTGCCAGCAGTGAATTGCATACAACCACCGGGGGCATTCAGTACTTC,CASSELHTTTGGIQYF
NA,NA,TRBV7-9,TRBJ2-7,TGTGCCAGCACCAACCGAGGGACACTCGAGCAGTACTTC,CASTNRGTLEQYF
NA,TRBD1,TRBV18,TRBJ1-2,TGTGCCAGCTCACCTAACGACAGGGCCGATTTCTATGGCTACACCTTC,CASSPNDRADFYGYTF
NA,NA,TRBV14,TRBJ2-1,TGTGCCAGCAGCCAAGGTAGTGAGCAGTTCTTC,CASSQGSEQFF
NA,NA,TRBV6-2/TRBV6-3,TRBJ2-5,TGTGCCAGCAGTTACCGTCCCTTGCAGGTACCCCAAGAGACCCAGTACTTC,CASSYRPLQVPQETQYF
NA,NA,TRBV4-3,TRBJ1-5,TGCGCCAGCAGCCAAGATTTCAGGGTCGGCGGCAATCAGCCCCAGCATTTT,CASSQDFRVGGNQPQHF
NA,TRBD1,TRBV6-5,TRBJ1-2,TGTGCCAGCCCTGGACAGGGGGCATTAGGCTACACCTTC,CASPGQGALGYTF
NA,TRBD1,TRBV5-5,TRBJ2-7,TGTGCCAGCAGCACGGACACAGGGGGCTTCTACGAGCAGTACTTC,CASSTDTGGFYEQYF
once,TRBD1,TRBV12-5,TRBJ1-1,TGTGCTAGTGGTTTGGTACCCGGGACAGTTGAAGCTTTCTTT,CASGLVPGTVEAFF
NA,NA,TRBV29-1,TRBJ2-3,TGCAGCGTTGGTGGCATTCCAGATACGCAGTATTTT,CSVGGIPDTQYF
once,NA,TRBV27,TRBJ1-4,TGTGCCAGCAGTTTAGGCGGATATAATGAAAAACTGTTTTTT,CASSLGGYNEKLFF
NA,TRBD1,TRBV11-3,TRBJ2-7,TGTGCCAGCAGCTTGGACAGGCACAGCTACGAGCAGTACTTC,CASSLDRHSYEQYF
NA,NA,TRBV12-3/TRBV12-4,TRBJ1-2,TGTGCCAGCAGCCCAGGTGTTCATGGCTACACCTTC,CASSPGVHGYTF
once,TRBD1,TRBV19,TRBJ2-7,TGTGCCAGTAGTAAGGAAGGGGGCCACGAGCAGTACTTC,CASSKEGGHEQYF
NA,TRBD1,TRBV7-8,TRBJ2-1,TGTGCCAGCAGCAAAGGGACAGGGAACAATGAGCAGTTCTTC,CASSKGTGNNEQFF
NA,TRBD1,TRBV19,TRBJ2-1,TGTGCCAGTAGTATTAATAGGGGACAGGGGGGCCTCTACAATGAGCAGTTCTTC,CASSINRGQGGLYNEQFF
NA,NA,TRBV4-2,TRBJ1-1,TGTGCCAGCAGCCAAGATCGGGACACTGAAGCTTTCTTT,CASSQDRDTEAFF